Below are 23 T cell receptor beta chains sequenced from a single sample in a study of shared clonotypes between healthy human individuals. Profiled with immunoSEQ multiplex PCR; TCRdb holds only in-frame clones, not every one. The profile shows more than 2,000,000 clones, over 90% of them singletons. The sequenced material came from naive CD4+ T cells from PBMCs. Sample subset: CD45RA+ positively selected. The receptor source for this set is a man between 18 and 35 years old in good health. Some clones in this sample may be carry-over from other donors' samples.

The V and J genes are TRBV4-1 and TRBJ1-1; D ambiguous. V was cut by 5 bases and J by 5 bases, with 15 bases left in between. The CDR3 runs to 14 residues. CDR1 and CDR2 (germline): MGHRA, YSYEKL. CDR3 coding DNA: TGCGCCAGCAGCGGGATTTTGAAGGGTACTGAAGCTTTCTTT. As protein: CASSGILKGTEAFF.

This chain uses TRBV7-9 with TRBJ2-5; 9 bases line up with TRBD1. Per germline, CDR1 SEHNR and CDR2 FQNEAQ (reference sequence). V trimming: 3 bases; J trimming: 4 bases; junction bases outside the gene matches: 6. The CDR3 loop spans 15 amino acids. In DNA form, the CDR3 reads TGTGCCAGCAGCTTGGGACAGGGACTACCAGAGACCCAGTACTTC. This encodes CASSLGQGLPETQYF.

The V gene is TRBV19, the J gene TRBJ2-5, with D maybe TRBD1 (5 bases). The CDR3 covers 14 residues. Germline values: CDR1 LNHDA, CDR2 SQIVND (reference sequence). Trimming took 1 base from V and 3 from J, leaving 9 bases between them. The CDR3 reads CASSIGPGKETQYF. The CDR3 bases are TGTGCCAGTAGTATAGGTCCAGGGAAAGAGACCCAGTACTTC.

The CDR3 is CASSASRTSGSQNTGELFF. CDR3 DNA: TGTGCCAGCAGCGCCTCACGGACTAGCGGGAGCCAGAACACCGGGGAGCTGTTTTTT. The chain joins TRBV9 to TRBJ2-2, with TRBD2 identical over 13 bases. The CDR3 is made up of 19 amino acids. Germline CDR1 and CDR2: SGDLS and YYNGEE. Trimming cost V 3 bases and J 1 base; bases outside gene matches: 9.

The chain carries TRBV7-9 and TRBJ2-3; D gene uncertain. Germline CDR1 is SEHNR and CDR2 is FQNEAQ (reference sequence). This CDR3 has 11 residues. With 8 bases removed from V and 5 bases from J, the gap between germline ends came to 8 bases. CDR3 sequence reads: CASRVLDTQYF. The DNA for the CDR3 is TGTGCCAGCCGCGTGTTAGATACGCAGTATTTT.

The rearrangement uses TRBV7-3 and TRBJ1-5; D remains unclear. The CDR3 extends over 17 amino acids. Germline lookup yields CDR1 SGHTA and CDR2 FQGTGA. The ends were cut back, 2 bases at V and 0 bases at J, with 14 bases in the middle. In DNA, the CDR3 is TGTGCCAGCAGCTTAGGGGAGGAGCAGTATAGCAATCAGCCCCAGCATTTT. Its protein product is CASSLGEEQYSNQPQHF.

The chain couples TRBV5-1 to TRBJ2-5; 9 bases are shared with TRBD2. V shed 4 bases and J 5 bases; nucleotides not matched to a gene: 6. This CDR3 is built from 14 residues. Germline V gene data show CDR1 as SGHRS and CDR2 as YFSETQ. The CDR3 nucleotides read TGCGCCAGCAGCAATAGCGGGAGCGGCGAGACCCAGTACTTC. Protein sequence: CASSNSGSGETQYF.

CDR3 region: CASGSQETQYF. The CDR3, as DNA: TGTGCCAGCGGCAGTCAAGAGACCCAGTACTTC. This chain joins TRBV6-1 and TRBJ2-5; D is unresolved. Germline loops: CDR1 MNHNS, CDR2 SASEGT. The CDR3 has 11 residues. V lost 8 bases to trimming and J lost 2 bases, with 6 bases between them.

This chain connects TRBV28 to TRBJ1-2; 7 bases are shared with TRBD1. The length of the CDR3 is 15 residues. Germline CDR1 MDHEN, CDR2 SYDVKM. V gave up 2 bases and J gave up 7 bases; unmatched junction bases: 10. CDR3 in amino acids: CASSLQPGQLPGYTF. DNA for the CDR3: TGTGCCAGCAGTTTACAACCGGGACAGCTGCCTGGCTACACCTTC.

V usage is TRBV10-3 and J usage is TRBJ1-1; D remains ambiguous. V gave up 6 bases and J gave up 1 base, with 6 bases separating them. CDR1 ENHRY and CDR2 SYGVKD come from the germline V gene. The CDR3 spans 12 residues. The CDR3 sequence is CAISRGNTEAFF. In DNA, the CDR3 is TGTGCCATCAGCCGAGGGAACACTGAAGCTTTCTTT.

The V and J genes are TRBV19 and TRBJ1-5; D gene ambiguous. The CDR3 consists of 14 residues. The germline V gene has CDR1 LNHDA and CDR2 SQIVND (reference sequence). V lost 3 bases and J lost 1, with 7 bases in between. As DNA, the CDR3 is TGTGCCAGTAGTATGAGGCGGAGCAATCAGCCCCAGCATTTT. Its translation: CASSMRRSNQPQHF.

V is TRBV7-3 and J is TRBJ2-7; tentatively, D is TRBD1 or TRBD2 (5 bases each). V gave up 2 bases and J gave up 6 bases, with 14 bases separating them. This CDR3 has 14 amino acids. Germline V CDR1 and CDR2: SGHTA, FQGTGA. DNA of the CDR3: TGTGCCAGCAGCTTATTCGGGACCCAGGCCGAGCAGTACTTC. Encoded protein: CASSLFGTQAEQYF.

As regards this clone: Other nucleotide sequences from this sample produce the same CDR3. CDR3 region: CASSELAGGTGELFF. CDR3 DNA: TGTGCCAGCAGTGAATTGGCGGGAGGCACCGGGGAGCTGTTTTTT. The genes are TRBV2 and TRBJ2-2, with TRBD2 matching 8 bases. J gave up 4 bases and V 2 bases, and 3 bases lay outside the gene matches. This CDR3 spans 15 amino acids. The germline V gene has CDR1 SNHLY and CDR2 FYNNEI.

The rearrangement links TRBV30 to TRBJ1-3; perhaps TRBD1 as D (6 bases). Deletions cut 1 base from V and 2 bases from J, with 12 bases between. This CDR3 is 15 amino acids long. Germline CDR1 reads GTSNPN; CDR2 reads SVGIG (reference sequence). The CDR3 coding sequence is TGTGCCTGGAGTGCAGGGGTATACCCTGGAAACACCATATATTTT. This gives the protein CAWSAGVYPGNTIYF.

The V and J genes are TRBV23-1 and TRBJ1-3; 10 bases are a match to TRBD1. TRBV23-1 is an ORF for which the function is uncertain. The CDR3 extends over 20 amino acids. Trimming removed 0 bases from V and 4 bases from J; junction bases left unmatched: 15. CDR3 residues: CASSQSKRTGGEVPGNTIYF. In nucleotides, the CDR3 is TGCGCCAGCAGTCAATCCAAGAGGACAGGGGGTGAAGTACCGGGAAACACCATATATTTT.

A word on this clone: Other DNA sequences from this sample encode an identical CDR3 as well. The chain couples TRBV5-1 to TRBJ2-7; 11 nucleotides align to TRBD2. From germline, CDR1 is SGHRS and CDR2 YFSETQ. The CDR3 runs 14 residues. The V segment lost 4 bases and the J segment 2 bases; nucleotides outside the gene matches: 2. DNA for the CDR3: TGCGCCAGCAGCGAGACTAGCGGGACCTACGAGCAGTACTTC. It encodes CASSETSGTYEQYF.

The rearrangement links TRBV6-1 to TRBJ1-2; D is uncertain. This CDR3 contains 13 residues. Germline CDR1 is MNHNS and CDR2 is SASEGT. Trimming removed 0 bases at V and 7 bases at J, with 9 bases between. This CDR3 reads CASSEALARGYTF. DNA for the CDR3: TGTGCCAGCAGTGAAGCCCTAGCGCGTGGCTACACCTTC.

The chain is built from TRBV4-1 and TRBJ2-7, with 10 bases lining up with TRBD1. V was pared by 4 bases and J by 1 base, with 4 bases of the junction left unmatched. This CDR3 is built from 15 residues. Germline CDR1 MGHRA, CDR2 YSYEKL. CDR3 in DNA: TGCGCCAGCAGCCGAGGACAGGGGGTTTCCTACGAGCAGTACTTC. Encoded protein: CASSRGQGVSYEQYF.

The chain employs TRBV27 and TRBJ2-1; tentatively, D is TRBD1 (5 bases). V lost 5 bases to trimming and J lost 4 bases, with 15 bases between them. Germline CDR1 and CDR2: MNHEY and SMNVEV (reference sequence). The CDR3 is 15 residues long. CDR3 sequence: CASSLTQTDYNEQFF. CDR3 nucleotides: TGTGCCAGCAGTCTGACGCAGACAGATTACAATGAGCAGTTCTTC.

The gene calls are TRBV7-2 and TRBJ2-1, with 9 bases identical to TRBD2. Germline lookup yields CDR1 SGHTA and CDR2 FQGNSA. The length of the CDR3 is 13 residues. The V gene end was trimmed by 7 bases and the J gene end by 6 bases; junction bases not matched to a gene: 4. CDR3 DNA: TGTGCCAGCACCGGTAGCGGGAGCAATGAGCAGTTCTTC. Translation: CASTGSGSNEQFF. The variable domain in full, with the rest retrieved from reference TRBV7-2 and TRBJ2-1, is GAGVSQSPSNKVTEKGKDVELRCDPISGHTALYWYRQSLGQGLEFLIYFQGNSAPDKSGLPSDRFSAERTGGSVSTLTIQRTQQEDSAVYLCASTGSGSNEQFFGPGTRLTVL.

The chain links TRBV5-1 to TRBJ2-2; 7 bases are a match to TRBD2. Germline CDR1 and CDR2: SGHRS and YFSETQ. Trimming removed 4 bases from V and 4 bases from J; junction bases left unmatched: 7. The CDR3 has 15 amino acids. The CDR3 reads CASSLWTSGTGELFF. The CDR3 DNA sequence: TGCGCCAGCAGCCTCTGGACTAGTGGCACCGGGGAGCTGTTTTTT.

The chain employs TRBV28 and TRBJ1-2, with 10 bases aligning to TRBD1. CDR3 length: 14 residues. CDR1 and CDR2 from the germline V gene are MDHEN and SYDVKM. Trimming at V came to 8 bases and at J to 2 bases, leaving 5 bases not matched to a gene. The CDR3 here is CASHDRGRNYGYTF. Written as DNA, the CDR3 is TGTGCCAGCCACGACAGGGGGCGAAACTATGGCTACACCTTC.

This rearrangement joins TRBV2 to TRBJ1-1; D is ambiguous. The CDR3 totals 12 residues. The germline CDR1 and CDR2 sequences are SNHLY and FYNNEI. Trimming removed 3 bases from V and 7 bases from J, with 9 bases in between. The CDR3 nucleotides read TGTGCCAGCAGTGATCAGGCTCGTGAAGCTTTCTTT. Protein sequence: CASSDQAREAFF.